This T cell receptor beta chain emerged from a study of blood T cells in healthy people across ages. The overall study: Capture via template switching afforded approximately one barcoded beta molecule per two T cells. General study points: Age showed a roughly linear inverse relationship with TCR beta diversity per million T cells. Both higher diversity and more naive CD4+ cells marked long-lived donors when set against aged donors.

Then a second PCR, running about 7 to 11 cycles, was carried out with a sample-barcoded 5' primer and a J-beta primer mix. The authors tagged each cDNA molecule using a template-switch adaptor with 12 random nucleotides. TCRdb used MiXCR to reprocess the 5' RACE reads, holding one entry per CDR3 protein. The table has 1.5 million to 2 million distinct CDR3 sequences, roughly 30% seen once. Trimming stripped 3 bases from V and 6 bases from J, with 17 bases between. The CDR3 contains 15 residues. The germline CDR1 and CDR2 sequences are LNHNV and YYDKDF (reference sequence). Points on this clonotype: The target antigen is unknown.

This rearrangement joins TRBV15 to TRBJ1-1; D is undetermined. The TCR sequence derives from a woman between 25 and 40 years old in good health. The specimen was blood. CDR3 amino acids: CATSSGGWREPEAFF. In DNA, the CDR3 is TGTGCCACCAGCAGTGGTGGCTGGAGGGAGCCTGAAGCTTTCTTT.